Sequencing of this T cell receptor beta chain was carried out in a study of OX40 agonist ivuxolimab in advanced cancers. Study context: Eligibility admitted prior anti-PD-1, anti-PD-L1 or anti-CTLA-4 therapy; around 42% had some.

The data were produced by immunoSEQ multiplex PCR, yet TCRdb's version contains in-frame clones alone and is incomplete. The sample holds fewer than 15,000 clones, about two thirds seen once. The CDR3 is made up of 12 amino acids. Trimming pared 4 bases from V and 4 bases from J, leaving 10 bases between. Germline CDR1 reads SQVTM; CDR2 reads ANQGSEA. The gene calls are TRBV29-1 and TRBJ1-1, with no clear D. The TCR was taken from an adult with an advanced solid tumor such as melanoma, head and neck, liver or kidney cancer. This specimen consisted of CD4+ or CD8+ T cells sorted from blood, obtained in a trial of the OX40 agonist ivuxolimab. The CDR3 loop reads CSVAERLTEAFF. CDR3 sequence (DNA): TGCAGCGTTGCAGAGAGACTCACTGAAGCTTTCTTT.